This entry describes one T cell receptor (beta chain). Its antigen remains unidentified. This entry comes from a study of neoadjuvant anti-PD-1 for oral cavity cancer. Findings and caveats of the study: Treg/Th17 ratio rose with pretreatment blood and fell with post-treatment tumor TCRbeta clonality.

Germline V gene data show CDR1 as SEHNR and CDR2 as FQNEAQ (reference sequence). V shed 1 base, J shed 2 bases, and the junction held 4 bases outside the gene matches. The CDR3 length is 16 residues. This table comes from immunoSEQ multiplex PCR, and its TCRdb copy is limited to in-frame clones, with some not included. This sample carries around 9,700 clones, 52% of them seen once, and the ten largest clones take approximately 27%. This specimen was tumor tissue, taken before nivolumab (anti-PD-1) treatment. The chain links TRBV7-9 to TRBJ2-3, with 9 positions matching TRBD2. This TCR was sampled from a person aged 40 to 85 with oral cavity squamous cell carcinoma. CDR3 sequence: CASSLVLAGNTDTQYF. DNA for the CDR3: TGTGCCAGCAGCTTAGTGCTAGCGGGGAACACAGATACGCAGTATTTT.